A single sample gave rise to the 31 T cell receptor beta chains below, sequenced in a study of blood T cell repertoires in COVID-19. Data came from immunoSEQ multiplex PCR; TCRdb stores just in-frame clones and leaves some out. The sample shows roughly 120,000 clones, approximately 90% of them seen only once. The sequenced material came from peripheral blood. These receptors were collected from a woman between 45 and 60 years old with acute or convalescent COVID-19.

The genes are TRBV5-8 and TRBJ2-7; a possible D gene is TRBD2 (6 bases). V lost 4 bases and J lost 9, with 8 bases in between. The CDR3 is 10 residues long. Germline lookup yields CDR1 SGHTS and CDR2 YDEGEE. The CDR3 loop reads CASSAGPQYF. Written as DNA, the CDR3 is TGTGCCAGCAGCGCGGGACCGCAGTACTTC.

The V and J genes are TRBV2 and TRBJ2-5; 8 bases fit TRBD2. The CDR3 is 13 amino acids. After removal of 7 bases from V and 4 bases from J, the junction contained 5 bases not matched to a gene. Germline V CDR1 and CDR2: SNHLY, FYNNEI. The CDR3 region is CASTGGARETQYF. CDR3 in DNA: TGTGCCAGCACCGGGGGGGCTAGAGAGACCCAGTACTTC.

This clone occurred a few times. CDR3 amino acids: CASSPSGVLGETQYF. The CDR3 DNA sequence: TGTGCCAGCAGCCCCAGCGGGGTCCTGGGTGAGACCCAGTACTTC. The J gene is TRBJ2-5, the V gene TRBV6-4, with 7 bases lining up with TRBD2. J lost 5 bases, V lost 6 bases, and 12 bases had no gene match. Germline assignment: CDR1 MRHNA and CDR2 SNTAGT. The CDR3 loop spans 15 amino acids.

This clone was observed once. The CDR3 region is CASNTRLAGRTDTQYF. As DNA, the CDR3 is TGTGCCAGCAACACCCGGCTAGCGGGACGCACAGATACGCAGTATTTT. This chain links TRBV28 with TRBJ2-3; 9 nucleotides agree with TRBD2. The J segment lost 1 base and the V segment lost 7 bases, leaving 9 bases of the junction unmatched. The CDR3 is made up of 16 amino acids. Per the germline V gene, CDR1 is MDHEN and CDR2 is SYDVKM.

V is TRBV7-9 and J is TRBJ1-4; no firm D call. Germline CDR1 reads SEHNR; CDR2 reads FQNEAQ (reference sequence). There are 15 residues in the CDR3. With 2 bases removed from V and 2 bases from J, the gap between germline ends came to 9 bases. DNA of the CDR3: TGTGCCAGCAGCTTATTTGGAGGGACTAATGAAAAACTGTTTTTT. As protein: CASSLFGGTNEKLFF.

Only one count was recorded for this clone. The gene calls are TRBV3-1 (or the pseudogene TRBV3-2) and TRBJ2-3; 11 bases agree with TRBD2. The germline V gene has CDR1 LGHDT and CDR2 YNNKEL (reference sequence). V shed 4 bases, J shed 6 bases, and the junction held 9 bases outside the gene matches. This CDR3 region has 16 residues. The CDR3 DNA reads as TGTGCCAGCAGCCTGGGTAGCGGGGGGGGTTGGGATACGCAGTATTTT. Its translation: CASSLGSGGGWDTQYF.

This clone showed up just a few times. One junction end disagrees with the germline gene, perhaps due to a read error. The chain is built from TRBV30 and TRBJ2-7; 9 bases agree with TRBD2. The CDR3 has 13 amino acids. Germline assignment: CDR1 GTSNPN and CDR2 SVGIG (reference sequence). Written as DNA, the CDR3 is TGTGCCTGGAGTCAGTCTCTTCAGCGGGAGGCGGACTTC. This gives the protein CAWSQSLQREADF.

The gene calls are TRBV29-1 and TRBJ2-7; 8 bases match TRBD2. Germline lookup yields CDR1 SQVTM and CDR2 ANQGSEA. V lost 5 bases to trimming and J lost 5 bases; unmatched junction nucleotides: 8. The CDR3 totals 13 residues. CDR3 nucleotides: TGCAGCGTTCAAAGCGGGAGTAGGAACGAGCAGTACTTC. Translation gives CSVQSGSRNEQYF.

V is TRBV20-1 and J is TRBJ2-3; D is possibly TRBD2 (6 bases). The CDR3 has 11 amino acids. V lost 4 bases and J 8 bases, leaving 10 bases between the germline ends. Germline V gene sequence: CDR1 DFQATT, CDR2 SNEGSKA (reference sequence). The CDR3 protein is CSANQGGTQYF. CDR3 nucleotide sequence: TGCAGTGCTAATCAGGGAGGTACGCAGTATTTT.

The rearrangement joins TRBV3-1 (or the pseudogene TRBV3-2) to TRBJ2-7; 8 nucleotides align to TRBD1. This CDR3 contains 14 residues. Trimming removed 4 bases from V and 4 bases from J; junction bases left unmatched: 6. The germline V gene encodes CDR1 LGHDT and CDR2 YNNKEL (reference sequence). DNA of the CDR3: TGTGCCAGCAGCCCTCAGGGGGCACTGTACGAGCAGTACTTC. Protein sequence: CASSPQGALYEQYF.

The rearrangement joins TRBV6-6 to TRBJ1-1; unclear D gene. The CDR3 runs to 15 residues. V lost 0 bases to trimming and J lost 4 bases, with 12 bases between them. The germline V gene has CDR1 MNHNY and CDR2 SVGAGI (reference sequence). The CDR3 here is CASSYSPEISTEAFF. CDR3 bases: TGTGCCAGCAGTTACTCTCCGGAGATCAGCACTGAAGCTTTCTTT.

This sequence joins TRBV18 and TRBJ2-3, with D possibly TRBD1 on 5 matching bases. Germline V lookup: CDR1 KGHSH, CDR2 LQKENI. The V end lost 3 bases, the J end lost 4 bases, and 5 bases lay between the germline ends. The CDR3 contains 12 residues. CDR3 in DNA: TGTGCCAGCTCACCGACAGCAGATACGCAGTATTTT. As protein: CASSPTADTQYF.

The chain joins TRBV19 to TRBJ2-1; 13 positions match TRBD2. Looked up from germline, CDR1 is LNHDA and CDR2 is SQIVND (reference sequence). This CDR3 comprises 17 residues. J lost 4 bases, V lost 5 bases, and 8 bases had no gene match. In nucleotides, the CDR3 is TGTGCCAGTAGTGCCTCCCAACTAGCGGGAGGGTACAATGAGCAGTTCTTC. Its translation is CASSASQLAGGYNEQFF.

By share of the sample, this clone is large. At the DNA level, this CDR3 is encoded by other sequences in the same sample as well. The V call is TRBV27, the J call TRBJ2-7, with D possibly TRBD2 on 5 matching bases. The CDR3 totals 13 residues. Trimming removed 3 bases from V and 7 bases from J, with 13 bases in between. CDR1 MNHEY and CDR2 SMNVEV come from the germline V gene (reference sequence). The CDR3 protein is CASSFGPTGEQYF. The CDR3 region has the DNA TGTGCCAGCAGTTTTGGGCCAACGGGGGAGCAGTACTTC.

The chain uses TRBV3-1 (or the pseudogene TRBV3-2) and TRBJ2-5; D not certain. CDR1 is LGHDT, CDR2 YNNKEL, per germline (reference sequence). The CDR3 covers 12 residues. V gave up 6 bases and J gave up 0 bases, with 5 bases separating them. In DNA form, the CDR3 reads TGTGCCAGCAGGACATACCAAGAGACCCAGTACTTC. This gives the protein CASRTYQETQYF.

In DNA, the CDR3 is TGCGCCAGCAGCTTTGCTCAGGGGTACAATGAGCAGTTCTTC. The encoded protein is CASSFAQGYNEQFF. This rearrangement joins TRBV5-1 to TRBJ2-1; D possibly corresponds to TRBD1 (6 bases). The CDR3 is made up of 14 amino acids. Germline CDR1 is SGHRS and CDR2 is YFSETQ. Trimming pared 2 bases from V and 4 bases from J, leaving 10 bases between.

This chain uses TRBV7-2 with TRBJ1-2; no clear D. The CDR3 length is 12 residues. Trimming took off 3 bases at V and 3 bases at J, with 5 bases between the two ends. The germline gives CDR1 SGHTA, CDR2 FQGNSA. Here the CDR3 DNA reads TGTGCCAGCAGCTTTCTTGACTATGGCTACACCTTC. Protein product: CASSFLDYGYTF.

The chain recombines TRBV5-8 with TRBJ1-3; the D is unclear. The CDR3 totals 15 residues. The V gene lost 0 bases and the J gene lost 0 bases, with 7 bases spanning the gap. Germline lookup yields CDR1 SGHTS and CDR2 YDEGEE. The CDR3 DNA sequence: TGTGCCAGCAGCTTGGATGGCGGCTCTGGAAACACCATATATTTT. Amino acid sequence: CASSLDGGSGNTIYF.

This chain connects TRBV9 to TRBJ2-7; TRBD1 aligns across 10 bases. Germline CDR1 is SGDLS and CDR2 is YYNGEE. Trimming at V came to 2 bases and at J to 0 bases, leaving 5 bases not matched to a gene. This CDR3 is 16 amino acids long. CDR3 in amino acids: CASSVGGQGSSYEQYF. The CDR3 coding sequence is TGTGCCAGCAGCGTTGGGGGACAGGGGAGCTCCTACGAGCAGTACTTC.

The chain is built from TRBV6-5 and TRBJ2-5; 8 nucleotides match TRBD2. This CDR3 spans 16 amino acids. V was pared by 4 bases and J by 5 bases, with 12 bases of the junction left unmatched. The germline V gene encodes CDR1 MNHEY and CDR2 SVGAGI. CDR3 nucleotides: TGTGCCAGCAGTTCTCTCGGTAGCGGGGCGGGGGAGACCCAGTACTTC. Amino acids: CASSSLGSGAGETQYF.

This rearrangement joins TRBV19 to TRBJ2-1; TRBD2 aligns across 14 bases. This CDR3 is built from 18 residues. Unmatched junction bases numbered 9, after V lost 7 bases and J lost 1 base. The germline V gene encodes CDR1 LNHDA and CDR2 SQIVND (reference sequence). The CDR3 here is CASTSRLAGGGSYNEQFF. The DNA for the CDR3 is TGTGCCAGTACCTCCCGACTAGCGGGAGGGGGATCCTACAATGAGCAGTTCTTC.

This chain joins TRBV27 and TRBJ2-1; weak D call: TRBD1 (6 bases). Germline V gene lookup returns CDR1 MNHEY and CDR2 SMNVEV (reference sequence). This CDR3 spans 15 amino acids. Trimming took 6 bases from V and 9 from J, leaving 21 bases between them. The CDR3 sequence: CASSSRLYRAGEQFF. The CDR3 DNA reads TGTGCCAGCAGCTCCCGGCTTTACAGGGCGGGTGAGCAGTTCTTC.

The chain couples TRBV5-8 to TRBJ2-7, with TRBD1 matching 7 bases. V lost 4 bases and J lost 8; bases outside the gene matches: 15. This CDR3 comprises 15 residues. Germline V gives CDR1 SGHTS, CDR2 YDEGEE. The CDR3 sequence is CASSLQRGPLSQQYF. CDR3 coding DNA: TGTGCCAGCAGCCTGCAAAGGGGGCCACTCTCTCAGCAGTACTTC. The full variable domain, with the rest looked up from reference TRBV5-8 and TRBJ2-7, is EAGVTQSPTHLIKTRGQQATLRCSPISGHTSVYWYQQALGLGLQFLLWYDEGEERNRGNFPPRFSGRQFPNYSSELNVNALELEDSALYLCASSLQRGPLSQQYFGPGTRLTVT.

The V call is TRBV7-2, the J call TRBJ2-5; TRBD1 matches 9 bases. Per germline, CDR1 SGHTA and CDR2 FQGNSA. J was trimmed by 5 bases and V by 5 bases; bases with no gene match: 3. This CDR3 contains 13 residues. The CDR3 reads CASSEGTGETQYF. The CDR3 DNA sequence: TGTGCCAGCAGCGAGGGGACAGGGGAGACCCAGTACTTC. The full variable domain, with the rest looked up from reference TRBV7-2 and TRBJ2-5, is GAGVSQSPSNKVTEKGKDVELRCDPISGHTALYWYRQSLGQGLEFLIYFQGNSAPDKSGLPSDRFSAERTGGSVSTLTIQRTQQEDSAVYLCASSEGTGETQYFGPGTRLLVL.

This clone was seen only a few times. The rearrangement uses TRBV5-8 and TRBJ1-5, with a possible D match to TRBD1 (5 bases). V was clipped by 0 bases and J by 6 bases, with 10 bases between them. The CDR3 extends over 14 amino acids. Germline values: CDR1 SGHTS, CDR2 YDEGEE. The CDR3 coding sequence is TGTGCCAGCAGCTTGGCTGCGGGGCTTCAGCCCCAGCATTTT. This translates into CASSLAAGLQPQHF.

V gene TRBV6-5 combines with J gene TRBJ1-1, with D possibly TRBD1 on 6 matching bases. The germline V gene has CDR1 MNHEY and CDR2 SVGAGI. V lost 6 bases and J 3 bases, leaving 17 bases between the germline ends. CDR3 length equals 15 residues. CDR3 residues: CASRQGLSDDTEAFF. DNA for the CDR3: TGTGCCAGCAGGCAGGGGCTCTCGGACGACACTGAAGCTTTCTTT.

The CDR3 DNA follows: TGCAGCGTTGAAGGGGGACTAGCGGAGTCCTACGAGCAGTACTTC. It is translated as CSVEGGLAESYEQYF. V gene TRBV29-1 combines with J gene TRBJ2-7; TRBD2 matches 11 bases. The germline V gene has CDR1 SQVTM and CDR2 ANQGSEA. V lost 1 base and J lost 1; bases outside the gene matches: 3. The length of the CDR3 is 15 residues.

The chain uses TRBV6-5 and TRBJ2-1; 10 bases map to TRBD2. CDR3 size: 16 residues. V dropped 0 bases and J dropped 8; count of bases not matched to a gene: 7. CDR1 is MNHEY and CDR2 is SVGAGI in the germline V gene. This chain's CDR3 is CASSYSDPSGGYEQFF. The CDR3 nucleotides are TGTGCCAGCAGTTACTCCGACCCTAGCGGGGGCTATGAGCAGTTCTTC.

This chain joins TRBV11-3 and TRBJ2-3, with D unclear. V lost 4 bases to trimming and J lost 2 bases, with 4 bases between them. Germline V gene lookup returns CDR1 SGHNT and CDR2 YENEEA. This CDR3 is built from 12 residues. CDR3 coding DNA: TGTGCCAGCAGCTCCCTCACAGATACGCAGTATTTT. It specifies CASSSLTDTQYF.

V usage is TRBV14 and J usage is TRBJ1-1, with 7 bases that match TRBD1. Looked up from germline, CDR1 is SGHDN and CDR2 is FVKESK. CDR3 length equals 15 residues. The junction had 11 bases not matched to a gene; V was cut back by 4 bases and J by 6 bases. The CDR3: CASSLSTGAVAEAFF. The DNA of the CDR3 is TGTGCCAGCAGCCTGTCTACAGGGGCCGTCGCTGAAGCTTTCTTT. Full variable domain (remainder filled in from reference TRBV14 and TRBJ1-1): EAGVTQFPSHSVIEKGQTVTLRCDPISGHDNLYWYRRVMGKEIKFLLHFVKESKQDESGMPNNRFLAERTGGTYSTLKVQPAELEDSGVYFCASSLSTGAVAEAFFGQGTRLTVV.

This chain uses TRBV5-1 with TRBJ2-6, with TRBD2 matching over 12 bases. V gave up 1 base and J gave up 0 bases; unmatched junction bases: 2. This CDR3 spans 18 amino acids. Germline loops: CDR1 SGHRS, CDR2 YFSETQ. The CDR3 spells CASSLRLAGASGANVLTF. CDR3 DNA: TGCGCCAGCAGCTTGCGACTAGCGGGGGCCTCTGGGGCCAACGTCCTGACTTTC. Full variable domain (remainder filled in from reference TRBV5-1 and TRBJ2-6): KAGVTQTPRYLIKTRGQQVTLSCSPISGHRSVSWYQQTPGQGLQFLFEYFSETQRNKGNFPGRFSGRQFSNSRSEMNVSTLELGDSALYLCASSLRLAGASGANVLTFGAGSRLTVL.